These 18 T cell receptor beta chains were sequenced from one sample in a study of blood T cells in healthy people across ages. A sample-barcoded 5' primer and a J-beta primer mix were used in a second PCR of roughly 6 to 11 cycles. TCRdb re-analysed the 5' RACE reads in MiXCR, keeping a single row per CDR3 protein. Here the sample spans about 1.8 million distinct CDR3 sequences, 40% to 55% being singletons. Source material: blood. Receptor source: a woman aged 35 to 49 in good health.

The chain joins TRBV2 to TRBJ2-7; the match to TRBD2 covers 7 bases. The germline gives CDR1 SNHLY, CDR2 FYNNEI. The V and J ends lost 6 bases and 6 bases, in that order; junction bases with no gene match: 11. CDR3 length: 14 residues. The chain's CDR3 is CASSTGQTGGEQYF. CDR3 nucleotide sequence: TGTGCCAGCAGCACCGGACAAACGGGGGGCGAGCAGTACTTC.

The chain employs TRBV20-1 and TRBJ2-4, with 7 bases aligning to TRBD2. The J call may be in error: the DNA end matches TRBJ2-7 better. Germline values: CDR1 DFQATT, CDR2 SNEGSKA (reference sequence). The CDR3 has 14 amino acids. The CDR3 coding sequence is TGCAGTGCTAGAGATGGGGGGGAATGGGACGAGCAGTACTTC. Its translation: CSARDGGEWDEQYF.

The chain couples TRBV6-2 or TRBV6-3 to TRBJ2-3; D unresolved. The CDR3 spans 15 residues. The V gene lost 5 bases and the J gene lost 0 bases, with 12 bases spanning the gap. Germline CDR1 reads MNHEY; CDR2 reads SVGEGT. The CDR3, as DNA: TGTGCCAGCAGTGACTGGGCAATTAGCACAGATACGCAGTATTTT. It codes for CASSDWAISTDTQYF.

This rearrangement joins TRBV20-1 to TRBJ2-5, with a weak D call TRBD2 (6 bases). TRBJ2-7 matches the DNA end more closely, so the J call is doubtful. The CDR3 has 13 amino acids. Looked up from germline, CDR1 is DFQATT and CDR2 is SNEGSKA (reference sequence). CDR3 sequence: CSAREGGYYEQYF. The CDR3 DNA is TGCAGTGCTAGAGAGGGGGGATATTACGAGCAGTACTTC.

The V gene is TRBV3-1, the J gene TRBJ1-1; D is perhaps TRBD1 (5 bases). Trimming took 0 bases from V and 7 from J, leaving 21 bases between them. This CDR3 comprises 17 residues. CDR1 is LGHDT and CDR2 is YNNKEL in the germline V gene (reference sequence). The CDR3 loop is CASSQEGRDSLQDEAFF. For the CDR3, the DNA is TGTGCCAGCAGCCAAGAAGGACGAGACAGTTTACAGGATGAAGCTTTCTTT.

This clonotype has just a few counts. The genes are TRBV6-2 or TRBV6-3 and TRBJ2-1, with TRBD1 identical over 12 bases. Germline CDR1 MNHEY, CDR2 SVGEGT. This CDR3 spans 18 amino acids. V trimming: 0 bases; J trimming: 8 bases; junction bases outside the gene matches: 11. The CDR3: CASSYSSLPGQGAYEQFF. The CDR3 coding sequence is TGTGCCAGCAGTTACTCGTCCCTACCGGGACAGGGGGCATATGAGCAGTTCTTC.

This clonotype turned up a few times. J is TRBJ2-3 and V is TRBV20-1, with D possibly matching TRBD2 (6 bases). The germline V gene has CDR1 DFQATT and CDR2 SNEGSKA (reference sequence). The V end was cut by 3 bases, the J end by 8 bases, with 30 bases between. CDR3 length: 18 residues. CDR3 nucleotide sequence: TGCAGTGCTAGTCGGGGGTTCGGAGTTCCTGGGGGACGCGGTACGCAGTATTTT. This sequence encodes CSASRGFGVPGGRGTQYF.

The chain combines TRBV27 with TRBJ2-7, with 7 bases that match TRBD2. The CDR3 runs 15 residues. Germline V gene sequence: CDR1 MNHEY, CDR2 SMNVEV (reference sequence). The V gene end was trimmed by 6 bases and the J gene end by 0 bases; junction bases not matched to a gene: 8. CDR3 region: CASSSPGGGSYEQYF. The CDR3 nucleotides read TGTGCCAGCAGCTCCCCGGGGGGAGGCTCCTACGAGCAGTACTTC.

In its sample, this clonotype was seen a few times. The V call is TRBV20-1, the J call TRBJ1-6, with D uncertain. The CDR3 is made up of 14 amino acids. Per germline, CDR1 DFQATT and CDR2 SNEGSKA (reference sequence). V dropped 0 bases and J dropped 7 bases, with 10 bases sitting between them. The CDR3 region is CSARDHRGNSPLHF. The CDR3 DNA reads as TGCAGTGCTAGAGATCATCGGGGAAATTCACCCCTCCACTTT.

The chain uses TRBV3-1 and TRBJ2-5; TRBD2 matches at 9 bases. This CDR3 contains 16 residues. CDR1 and CDR2 from the germline V gene are LGHDT and YNNKEL (reference sequence). J lost 1 base, V lost 4 bases, and 7 bases had no gene match. The CDR3, as DNA: TGTGCCAGCAGCCGAGTTGCAGCGGGGGGCCAAGAGACCCAGTACTTC. It translates to CASSRVAAGGQETQYF.

V and J are TRBV7-9 and TRBJ2-4, with 8 bases lining up with TRBD2. V was clipped by 2 bases and J by 9 bases; unmatched bases: 15. The CDR3 has 17 residues. Germline loops: CDR1 SEHNR, CDR2 FQNEAQ (reference sequence). This chain's CDR3 is CASSLWTGGPSGGIQYF. As DNA, the CDR3 is TGTGCCAGCAGCTTATGGACGGGGGGGCCGTCGGGAGGCATTCAGTACTTC. Drawing the rest from reference TRBV7-9 and TRBJ2-4, the complete variable domain is DTGVSQNPRHKITKRGQNVTFRCDPISEHNRLYWYRQTLGQGPEFLTYFQNEAQLEKSRLLSDRFSAERPKGSFSTLEIQRTEQGDSAMYLCASSLWTGGPSGGIQYFGAGTRLSVL.

This clonotype has more than one count but fewer than ten. The chain recombines TRBV5-1 with TRBJ2-4; D is perhaps TRBD2 (6 bases). The CDR3 is made up of 15 amino acids. Germline CDR1 and CDR2: SGHRS and YFSETQ. V dropped 1 base and J dropped 3 bases, with 11 bases sitting between them. The CDR3 coding sequence is TGCGCCAGCAGCTTGATCCGGGGAGGCAAAAACATTCAGTACTTC. It translates to CASSLIRGGKNIQYF.

V gene TRBV4-2 combines with J gene TRBJ2-3, with 8 bases lining up with TRBD2. The CDR3 covers 16 residues. Germline V gene sequence: CDR1 LGHNA, CDR2 YNFKEQ. Trimming at V came to 0 bases and at J to 2 bases, leaving 4 bases not matched to a gene. The CDR3: CASSQEYGGATDTQYF. DNA for the CDR3: TGTGCCAGCAGCCAAGAGTACGGGGGGGCCACAGATACGCAGTATTTT.

The chain joins TRBV12-3 or TRBV12-4 to TRBJ2-3, with D unclear. Deletions cut 5 bases from V and 8 bases from J, with 11 bases between. This CDR3 has 12 amino acids. CDR3 sequence (DNA): TGTGCCAGCAGTGGGATAAGGAGTACGCAGTATTTT. Translation gives CASSGIRSTQYF.

This clonotype was seen more than once but under ten times. The J gene is TRBJ2-5, the V gene TRBV6-2 or TRBV6-3; TRBD1 aligns across 7 bases. CDR1 and CDR2 from the germline V gene are MNHEY and SVGEGT. This CDR3 spans 15 amino acids. Trimming removed 6 bases from V and 2 bases from J; junction bases left unmatched: 9. CDR3 nucleotide sequence: TGTGCCAGCAGGCACCACAGGGGACGACAAGAGACCCAGTACTTC. Its protein is CASRHHRGRQETQYF.

This clonotype occurred a few times. The chain joins TRBV4-1 to TRBJ2-5; D remains unclear. Germline assignment: CDR1 MGHRA and CDR2 YSYEKL. Deletions cut 1 base from V and 7 bases from J, with 10 bases between. CDR3 length: 13 amino acids. CDR3 sequence reads: CASSQGMYGTQYF. The CDR3 DNA is TGCGCCAGCAGCCAAGGAATGTACGGGACCCAGTACTTC.

As concerns this clonotype: An end of the junction differs from the germline gene, which may be a read error. This chain connects TRBV6-5 to TRBJ2-5; tentative D call: TRBD2 (6 bases). CDR1 MNHEY and CDR2 SVGAGI come from the germline V gene. This CDR3 region has 14 residues. The CDR3: CASSDSRGSGTQYF. CDR3 nucleotide sequence: TGTGCCAGCAGTGACTCGCGGGGAAGTGGGACCCAGTACTTC.

The chain is built from TRBV7-2 and TRBJ2-7, with TRBD1 as a possible D gene (5 bases). CDR1 is SGHTA, CDR2 FQGNSA, per germline. The CDR3 runs to 14 residues. Trimming stripped 1 base from V and 6 bases from J, with 13 bases between. CDR3 DNA: TGTGCCAGCAGCTTAGGGGGCACGGTTGTCGAGCAGTACTTC. Translation gives CASSLGGTVVEQYF.